This is a list of T cell receptor beta chains from one sample in a study of T cell changes during pregnancy in multiple sclerosis. Profiling relied on immunoSEQ multiplex PCR, and the TCRdb table lists in-frame clones only, not all of them. Of about 51,000 clones listed, 93% are singletons. Sequences were derived from peripheral blood, sampled in the second trimester of pregnancy. These receptors were collected from a female donor with multiple sclerosis, enrolled in a pregnancy study. Each CDR3 is given with its conserved first and last residue. D genes are given only for firm matches. Clone size is not always given. Where it is, it says once, few, many or a class for expanded clones.

clone_size | j_call | v_call | d_call | cdr3_nt | cdr3_aa
once | TRBJ1-5 | TRBV13 | - | TGTGCCAGCAGCGCCAGGGAAAGGGGTCAGCCCCAGCATTTT | CASSARERGQPQHF
- | TRBJ2-7 | TRBV19 | - | TGTGCCAGCAGCCGGGACACTGAGTACGAGCAGTACTTC | CASSRDTEYEQYF
- | TRBJ2-1 | TRBV7-2 | - | TGTGCCAGCAGCCCTTGGACTAAGGATGAGCAGTTCTTC | CASSPWTKDEQFF
- | TRBJ2-1 | TRBV19 | - | TGTGCCAGTAGTATAGATAGGGGAGCGGGTAACCACAATGAGCAGTTCTTC | CASSIDRGAGNHNEQFF
few | TRBJ2-6 | TRBV29-1 | TRBD1 | TGCAGCGTAAGCTTCGACAGGGATATCTCTGGGGCCAACGTCCTGACTTTC | CSVSFDRDISGANVLTF
- | TRBJ1-4 | TRBV2 | - | TGTGCCAGCAGTGAAGGGAGGGCAGATGAAAAACTGTTTTTT | CASSEGRADEKLFF
once | TRBJ2-5 | TRBV6-6 | - | TGTGCCAGCAGCTATCCAGGGACCCAGTACTTC | CASSYPGTQYF
- | TRBJ2-7 | TRBV2 | TRBD2 | TGTGCCAGCAGTGAAAGGAGAGCGGGAGCAGTCCACGAGCAGTACTTC | CASSERRAGAVHEQYF
- | TRBJ2-7 | TRBV14 | TRBD1 | TGTGCCAGCAGCCCCGGGACAGGGTCGTACGAGCAGTACTTC | CASSPGTGSYEQYF
- | TRBJ1-2 | TRBV6-4 | - | TGTGCCAGCAGTGAATCTAACGGGGTAAATGGCTACACCTTC | CASSESNGVNGYTF
- | TRBJ2-7 | TRBV6-1 | - | TGTGCCAGCAGACATTCCTACGAGCAGTACTTC | CASRHSYEQYF
- | TRBJ1-3 | TRBV7-2 | - | TGTGCCAGCAGCTTGGAGGTTGCTGGAAACACCATATATTTT | CASSLEVAGNTIYF
- | TRBJ2-3 | TRBV7-9 | - | TGTGCCAGCAGCTTAGCGGGAGGAAGCATCCATACGCAGTATTTT | CASSLAGGSIHTQYF
- | TRBJ2-7 | TRBV4-2 | TRBD2 | TGTGCCAGCAGCCAAGACGGCCCTTCGCTGGCGGGAGGGCCCTACGAGCAGTACTTC | CASSQDGPSLAGGPYEQYF
- | TRBJ2-5 | TRBV6-5 | - | TGTGCCAGCAGATCCAGGGCTATAGTGACCCAGTACTTC | CASRSRAIVTQYF
- | TRBJ2-7 | TRBV28 | TRBD2 | TGTGCCAGCAGTTCGTCGGGACTACAGCACGAGCAGTACTTC | CASSSSGLQHEQYF
few | TRBJ2-1 | TRBV28 | TRBD1 | TGTGCCAGTAAGACAGGGGGCATTTTCAATGAGCAGTTCTTC | CASKTGGIFNEQFF
- | TRBJ2-1 | TRBV11-2 | - | TGTGCCAGCAGCTTAGATGGCAGTTACAATGAGCAGTTCTTC | CASSLDGSYNEQFF
- | TRBJ2-3 | TRBV5-1 | - | TGCGCCAGCAGCTCCGGGTCTCGATGGGAGGCTTTCAGCACGCAGTATTTT | CASSSGSRWEAFSTQYF
- | TRBJ2-6 | TRBV28 | - | TGTGCCAGCAGCTACCTAGGGGGATCTAGCTCTGGGGCCAACGTCCTGACTTTC | CASSYLGGSSSGANVLTF
few | TRBJ1-2 | TRBV7-9 | - | TGTGCCAGCAGCCCCCGACCTAGCACTAGCTATGGCTACACCTTC | CASSPRPSTSYGYTF
- | TRBJ2-3 | TRBV11-3 | TRBD2 | TGTGCCAGCAGCTTAGATGGCGGGAGGGCTACAGATACGCAGTATTTT | CASSLDGGRATDTQYF
- | TRBJ2-1 | TRBV19 | TRBD2 | TGTGCCAGTAACCCAAGGGGACTAGCGGGAGATGAGCAGTTCTTC | CASNPRGLAGDEQFF
- | TRBJ1-1 | TRBV7-2 | TRBD1 | TGTGCCAGCAGCTTGGACAGGGCGGGCACTGAAGCTTTCTTT | CASSLDRAGTEAFF
few | TRBJ2-1 | TRBV27 | - | TGTGCCAGCGGGACTTATAATGAGCAGTTCTTC | CASGTYNEQFF
- | TRBJ2-3 | TRBV6-5 | - | TGTGCCAGCAGTTCCCCCCTACGCGCCGGGTCAGATACGCAGTATTTT | CASSSPLRAGSDTQYF
- | TRBJ2-7 | TRBV28 | - | TGTGCCAGCAGTTTGGCCCGCATAAGCTACGAGCAGTACTTC | CASSLARISYEQYF
- | TRBJ1-2 | TRBV29-1 | TRBD1 | TGCAGCGTTGAATCACAGGGGGCATATGGCTACACCTTC | CSVESQGAYGYTF
- | TRBJ2-1 | TRBV28 | - | TGTGCCAGCAGTTTGAGGACTACTTACAATGAGCAGTTCTTC | CASSLRTTYNEQFF
- | TRBJ2-7 | TRBV5-1 | TRBD2 | TGCGCCAGCAGTAGCGGGTCGATCTCCTACGAGCAGTACTTC | CASSSGSISYEQYF
- | TRBJ2-2 | TRBV5-6 | TRBD2 | TGTGCCAGCAGCTTGCCAAGCGGGAGGTTCTCCGGGGAGCTGTTTTTT | CASSLPSGRFSGELFF
- | TRBJ2-7 | TRBV5-1 | TRBD2 | TGCGCCAGCAGCTTTGGGCTAGCGGTCCCCTACGAGCAGTACTTC | CASSFGLAVPYEQYF
- | TRBJ2-3 | TRBV30 | TRBD1 | TGTGCCGGCCGGGACAGGGCAAATACGCAGTATTTT | CAGRDRANTQYF
- | TRBJ2-2 | TRBV5-4 | - | TGTGCCATGTCAGGAGGGCTTTCCGGGGAGCTGTTTTTT | CAMSGGLSGELFF
- | TRBJ1-2 | TRBV28 | - | TGTGCCAGCAGTGGAACAGGGTCCGCTTATGGCTACACCTTC | CASSGTGSAYGYTF
- | TRBJ2-3 | TRBV7-3 | - | TGTGCCAGCAGCTTAAAAGGTGCAGGTGTGCGCACAGATACGCAGTATTTT | CASSLKGAGVRTDTQYF
- | TRBJ1-1 | TRBV28 | - | TGTGCCAGCAGGGGCCCGGGAGCAAACACTGAAGCTTTCTTT | CASRGPGANTEAFF
- | TRBJ2-5 | TRBV11-3 | TRBD1 | TGTGCCAGCAGCTCTGGGACAGAAGAGACCCAGTACTTC | CASSSGTEETQYF
- | TRBJ2-3 | TRBV28 | - | TGTGCCAGCAGCCCGGGATATCTAGCCGCCGGGGGCACAGATACGCAGTATTTT | CASSPGYLAAGGTDTQYF
- | TRBJ2-3 | TRBV7-2 | - | TGTGCCAGCAGCTTAGGCCGGGATACGCAGTATTTT | CASSLGRDTQYF
- | TRBJ1-5 | TRBV19 | - | TGTGCCAGTAGCCAAAATAGCAATCAGCCCCAGCATTTT | CASSQNSNQPQHF
- | TRBJ2-1 | TRBV19 | - | TGTGCCAGTAGTAGGGCGTTCGGTCTTGAGCAGTTCTTC | CASSRAFGLEQFF
once | TRBJ2-7 | TRBV5-8 | - | TGTGCCAGCAGCTTTTACTCAGGGGATTCCTACGAGCAGTACTTC | CASSFYSGDSYEQYF
- | TRBJ2-1 | TRBV10-3 | TRBD2 | TGTGCCATCAGGAAAACGCTAGCGGGAGGTAACGGGGAGCAGTTCTTC | CAIRKTLAGGNGEQFF